This TCR beta chain was observed in a study of T cells expressing NK-cell markers. General study results and limits: Whether expanded NKG2C+ T cell clones recognized HCMV stayed uncertain.

Turning to this clonotype: Its antigen is as yet unknown.

The CDR3 spans 16 residues. Germline CDR1 reads MNHNS; CDR2 reads SASEGT. From the 5' RACE reads, TCRdb lists one entry per CDR3 protein and no DNA. Here the sample table reports 400,000 to 550,000 distinct CDR3 sequences. Sequencing input: blood T cells: a sorted CD56 or NKG2C T cell subset, CD4+ or CD8+ T cells, or bulk PBMC T cells (not recorded which). J is TRBJ1-6 and V is TRBV6-1. The source of this sequence is a woman between 18 and 70 years old in good health. This CDR3 is CASSLERSSYNSPLHF.